This T cell receptor beta chain was captured in a study of blood T cell repertoires in COVID-19. At the level of the study: The study drew acute and convalescent COVID-19 samples from the United States, Italy and Spain.

In the original analysis: Cell counts per sample came from amplifying reference gene primers. Measured with immunoSEQ multiplex PCR; TCRdb has only the in-frame clones, and not every one. V, J and clone size were drawn from that table, and D and trimming were deduced from the DNA. The table lists roughly 180,000 clones, 65% to 90% of them singletons, with 12% in the top ten. V gave up 2 bases and J gave up 7 bases, with 15 bases separating them. CDR3 size: 14 residues. The germline V gene has CDR1 SGDLS and CDR2 YYNGEE. The sample was PBMCs or T cells enriched from blood (not recorded which). This chain connects TRBV9 to TRBJ1-1; perhaps TRBD1 as D (5 bases). This TCR was recovered from a man in his forties who had recovered from COVID-19. CDR3 bases: TGTGCCAGCAGCGTCCGCCCCTGGGGGGGTGAAGCTTTCTTT. Its protein product is CASSVRPWGGEAFF. The whole variable domain, filled in from reference TRBV9 and TRBJ1-1, reads DSGVTQTPKHLITATGQRVTLRCSPRSGDLSVYWYQQSLDQGLQFLIQYYNGEERAKGNILERFSAQQFPDLHSELNLSSLELGDSALYFCASSVRPWGGEAFFGQGTRLTVV.